Below are 24 T cell receptor beta chains sequenced from a single sample in a study of control samples from healthy donors and cancer patients. The data were produced by immunoSEQ multiplex PCR, yet TCRdb's version contains in-frame clones alone and is incomplete. This table holds about 120,000 clones, 90% found once. The sample was blood. Receptors originate from a man aged 40-49 years in good health.

The rearrangement joins TRBV9 to TRBJ2-1; D is perhaps TRBD1 or TRBD2 (5 bases each). The CDR3 totals 16 residues. Germline CDR1 reads SGDLS; CDR2 reads YYNGEE. The ends were cut back, 0 bases at V and 4 bases at J, with 14 bases in the middle. The CDR3 loop is CASSVADRLRYNEQFF. DNA of the CDR3: TGTGCCAGCAGCGTAGCCGACAGACTACGATACAATGAGCAGTTCTTC.

The chain has TRBV9 and TRBJ2-3; 8 positions match TRBD2. Germline V lookup: CDR1 SGDLS, CDR2 YYNGEE. The CDR3 has 17 amino acids. Losses at the gene ends were 0 bases for V and 2 bases for J; bases not matched to a gene: 8. Here the CDR3 reads CASSVADGGGLTDTQYF. The CDR3 DNA follows: TGTGCCAGCAGCGTAGCGGATGGCGGGGGGCTCACAGATACGCAGTATTTT.

CDR3 nucleotide sequence: TGTGCCAGCAGCCAAGGACAGGGGACTGGAAACACCATATATTTT. This translates into CASSQGQGTGNTIYF. The J gene is TRBJ1-3, the V gene TRBV3-1 (or the pseudogene TRBV3-2); 8 positions agree with TRBD1. J gave up 2 bases and V 1 base, and 1 base lay outside the gene matches. The CDR3 is made up of 15 amino acids. Per the germline V gene, CDR1 is LGHDT and CDR2 is YNNKEL (reference sequence).

The CDR3 here is CASSVEGENYGYTF. DNA of the CDR3: TGTGCCAGCAGCGTCGAGGGGGAAAACTATGGCTACACCTTC. This chain uses TRBV7-9 with TRBJ1-2, with a tentative D call TRBD1 (6 bases). The CDR3 totals 14 residues. V lost 5 bases and J lost 2, with 12 bases in between. CDR1 SEHNR and CDR2 FQNEAQ come from the germline V gene (reference sequence).

This clone was counted once. V and J are TRBV14 and TRBJ1-3; D is ambiguous. This CDR3 region has 14 residues. V lost 4 bases, J lost 0 bases, and 7 bases lay in between. The germline V gene has CDR1 SGHDN and CDR2 FVKESK. In nucleotides, the CDR3 is TGTGCCAGCAGCCGGCAGGCCTCTGGAAACACCATATATTTT. Amino acids: CASSRQASGNTIYF.

The J gene is TRBJ2-1, the V gene TRBV2; 8 bases are shared with TRBD2. Trimming took 8 bases from V and 1 from J; bases not matched to a gene: 4. The CDR3 contains 14 residues. Germline-derived CDR1 and CDR2 are SNHLY and FYNNEI. CDR3 protein: CASRSSGSYNEQFF. CDR3 DNA sequence: TGTGCCAGCCGATCTAGCGGGTCCTACAATGAGCAGTTCTTC.

The CDR3: CASSISSGRVLLAGELFF. For the CDR3, the DNA is TGTGCCAGTAGTATCTCATCTGGCAGGGTTCTTCTCGCCGGGGAGCTGTTTTTT. This rearrangement joins TRBV19 to TRBJ2-2, with a tentative D call TRBD1 (5 bases). The CDR3 spans 18 residues. The V and J ends lost 3 bases and 6 bases respectively, with 23 bases between them. CDR1 is LNHDA and CDR2 is SQIVND in the germline V gene (reference sequence).

This chain connects TRBV25-1 to TRBJ1-2; tentatively, D is TRBD1 (5 bases). This CDR3 is 12 amino acids long. The ends were cut back, 4 bases at V and 8 bases at J, with 11 bases in the middle. Per the germline V gene, CDR1 is MGHDK and CDR2 is SYGVNS. The CDR3 DNA is TGTGCCAGCAGTGTCTCAAACAGGGGCTACACCTTC. It specifies CASSVSNRGYTF.

The CDR3 here is CASASTSSYEQYF. The CDR3 DNA reads as TGTGCCAGCGCCTCCACGAGCTCCTACGAGCAGTACTTC. The J gene is TRBJ2-7, the V gene TRBV7-9; unclear D gene. Trimming removed 8 bases at V and 0 bases at J, with 11 bases between. The CDR3 sequence is 13 residues long. Germline lookup yields CDR1 SEHNR and CDR2 FQNEAQ (reference sequence).

This clone was seen a few times. This chain uses TRBV10-3 with TRBJ1-4, with 7 bases lining up with TRBD1. V shed 8 bases, J shed 6 bases, and the junction held 6 bases outside the gene matches. This CDR3 region has 13 residues. Germline V gene lookup returns CDR1 ENHRY and CDR2 SYGVKD. This CDR3 is CAIRTGADEKLFF. CDR3 DNA sequence: TGTGCCATCCGAACAGGGGCGGATGAAAAACTGTTTTTT.

The chain combines TRBV19 with TRBJ2-5; tentative D call: TRBD1 (6 bases). CDR1 and CDR2 (germline): LNHDA, SQIVND (reference sequence). Between the trimmed V and J ends, which lost 7 bases and 4 bases, there was a span of 7 bases. The CDR3 is 11 residues long. The CDR3 sequence: CASTDRETQYF. The CDR3 coding sequence is TGTGCCAGTACGGACAGAGAGACCCAGTACTTC.

The chain uses TRBV28 and TRBJ1-1; TRBD1 might be the D (5 bases). The CDR3 is made up of 14 amino acids. Deletions cut 6 bases from V and 8 bases from J, with 19 bases between. Looked up from germline, CDR1 is MDHEN and CDR2 is SYDVKM. The DNA of the CDR3 is TGTGCCAGCAGCCCTCCCGGGGCAGTCGGGGAAGCTTTCTTT. It specifies CASSPPGAVGEAFF.

J is TRBJ2-2 and V is TRBV5-1; D call uncertain. CDR1 SGHRS and CDR2 YFSETQ come from the germline V gene. The V end was cut by 1 base, the J end by 4 bases, with 14 bases between. This CDR3 has 16 amino acids. The CDR3 loop is CASSLLPGASTGELFF. The CDR3 DNA is TGCGCCAGCAGCTTGCTACCGGGCGCGAGCACCGGGGAGCTGTTTTTT.

The V gene is TRBV5-6, the J gene TRBJ2-7; D uncertain. V was cut by 0 bases and J by 6 bases, with 10 bases left in between. Germline V gene sequence: CDR1 SGHDT, CDR2 YYEEEE. CDR3 length equals 13 residues. The CDR3 DNA follows: TGTGCCAGCAGCTTGGTCGGGCCGCGCGAGCAGTACTTC. Protein: CASSLVGPREQYF.

The chain has TRBV9 and TRBJ1-4, with D tentatively TRBD1 (5 bases). Trimming pared 4 bases from V and 7 bases from J, leaving 14 bases between. Germline V lookup: CDR1 SGDLS, CDR2 YYNGEE. CDR3 size: 14 residues. The CDR3 region has the DNA TGTGCCAGCAGCTCCGGGACGCTTGGTGAAAAACTGTTTTTT. Residues: CASSSGTLGEKLFF.

This clone came up once. The genes are TRBV10-3 and TRBJ1-3; weak D call: TRBD1 (5 bases). Trimming pared 11 bases from V and 7 bases from J, leaving 15 bases between. In germline, CDR1 is ENHRY, CDR2 SYGVKD. This CDR3 has 12 residues. CDR3 protein: CASTNGGNTIYF. DNA of the CDR3: TGTGCCTCCACCAACGGGGGGAACACCATATATTTT.

This chain joins TRBV3-1 (or the pseudogene TRBV3-2) and TRBJ2-7, with 7 bases identical to TRBD2. The CDR3 runs to 15 residues. Losses at the gene ends were 1 base for V and 3 bases for J; bases not matched to a gene: 6. Germline CDR1 and CDR2: LGHDT and YNNKEL (reference sequence). CDR3 sequence: CASSQGLAEDYEQYF. In DNA form, the CDR3 reads TGTGCCAGCAGCCAAGGGCTAGCGGAGGACTACGAGCAGTACTTC.

This clone has just a few counts. J is TRBJ1-3 and V is TRBV6-5, with 12 bases aligning to TRBD1. There are 15 residues in the CDR3. The V gene end was trimmed by 6 bases and the J gene end by 7 bases; junction bases not matched to a gene: 7. Germline V lookup: CDR1 MNHEY, CDR2 SVGAGI. The CDR3 sequence: CASSSGTGGLNTIYF. The CDR3 region has the DNA TGTGCCAGCAGCTCCGGGACAGGGGGCTTGAACACCATATATTTT.

The CDR3 DNA follows: TGTGCCAGCTCACTTCAGGGACAGGTCGGGGGAGGTGGCTACACCTTC. This gives the protein CASSLQGQVGGGGYTF. The V call is TRBV18, the J call TRBJ1-2, with 8 bases fitting TRBD1. Per germline, CDR1 KGHSH and CDR2 LQKENI. CDR3 length equals 16 residues. V trimming: 4 bases; J trimming: 7 bases; junction bases outside the gene matches: 14.

The CDR3 sequence is CASSFGLAGGNQETQYF. CDR3 nucleotide sequence: TGCGCCAGCAGCTTCGGACTAGCGGGGGGCAATCAAGAGACCCAGTACTTC. V usage is TRBV5-1 and J usage is TRBJ2-5; 14 bases map to TRBD2. V shed 2 bases, J shed 2 bases, and the junction held 5 bases outside the gene matches. This CDR3 has 17 residues. Germline CDR1 reads SGHRS; CDR2 reads YFSETQ.

In its sample, this clone was seen once. This sequence joins TRBV6-6 and TRBJ1-2, with 7 bases lining up with TRBD1. V was pared by 6 bases and J by 4 bases, with 8 bases of the junction left unmatched. This CDR3 is 14 amino acids long. The germline CDR1 and CDR2 sequences are MNHNY and SVGAGI (reference sequence). The CDR3 nucleotides read TGTGCCAGCAGGGTACGCGGACAGGCCTATGGCTACACCTTC. It specifies CASRVRGQAYGYTF.

In nucleotides, the CDR3 is TGCGCCAGCAGCAGAGTAGCGGGGCGACAAGAGACCCAGTACTTC. Translating it yields CASSRVAGRQETQYF. This rearrangement joins TRBV5-1 to TRBJ2-5; TRBD2 matches 8 bases. Unmatched junction bases numbered 7, after V lost 4 bases and J lost 2 bases. The germline CDR1 and CDR2 sequences are SGHRS and YFSETQ. This CDR3 is built from 15 residues.

V usage is TRBV18 and J usage is TRBJ1-6; no clear D. This CDR3 comprises 14 residues. V was pared by 2 bases and J by 10 bases, with 12 bases between. Germline lookup yields CDR1 KGHSH and CDR2 LQKENI. CDR3 sequence (DNA): TGTGCCAGCTCACCAACGGCCGAGGACTCACCCCTCCACTTT. Its protein is CASSPTAEDSPLHF.

The chain joins TRBV5-4 to TRBJ2-3; D not resolved. Trimming took 1 base from V and 0 from J, leaving 3 bases between them. Germline V gene data show CDR1 as SGHNT and CDR2 as YYREEE (reference sequence). CDR3 length equals 13 residues. The CDR3 nucleotides are TGTGCCAGCAGCTTGCCCAGCACAGATACGCAGTATTTT. Translated: CASSLPSTDTQYF.